This T cell receptor (beta chain) came from a study of blood T cell repertoires in COVID-19. Turning to the study itself: The analysed material was cDNA or gDNA that came from T cells, B-cell-depleted T cells, or PBMCs.

From germline, CDR1 is SQVTM and CDR2 ANQGSEA. The CDR3 runs to 16 residues. V lost 6 bases and J lost 2; bases outside the gene matches: 9. The authors' processing: Reference gene primer amplification gave estimated nucleated cell counts. The table came from immunoSEQ multiplex PCR; TCRdb's copy has only in-frame clones and leaves some out. That table gives V, J and clone size, and the DNA gave D and trimming. Among roughly 18,000 clones, more than 75% were seen once, and the ten largest hold roughly a sixth. The V call is TRBV29-1, the J call TRBJ2-3; 12 bases align to TRBD2. Sequencing was done on a sample of peripheral blood. This TCR derives from a human donor in a cohort sampled during active COVID-19. In DNA form, the CDR3 reads TGCAGCGTCCAACCTGCTAGCGGGGGGGTCACAGATACGCAGTATTTT. This gives the protein CSVQPASGGVTDTQYF.